This T cell receptor (beta chain) was sequenced for a study of blood T cell repertoires in COVID-19. In germline, CDR1 is SNHLY, CDR2 FYNNEI. V shed 5 bases, J shed 0 bases, and the junction held 7 bases outside the gene matches. The CDR3 is made up of 17 amino acids. Profiling relied on immunoSEQ multiplex PCR, and the TCRdb table lists in-frame clones only, not all of them. There are a few hundred thousand clones in the sample; approximately 91% occur only once, and around 2.1% lies in the top ten. Sequencing was carried out using peripheral blood. The receptor was isolated from a man over 45 with acute or convalescent COVID-19. This chain connects TRBV2 to TRBJ2-1; 10 nucleotides line up with TRBD2. The CDR3 here is CASSPLAGASSYNEQFF. CDR3 sequence (DNA): TGTGCCAGCAGTCCTCTAGCGGGGGCTAGCTCCTACAATGAGCAGTTCTTC.